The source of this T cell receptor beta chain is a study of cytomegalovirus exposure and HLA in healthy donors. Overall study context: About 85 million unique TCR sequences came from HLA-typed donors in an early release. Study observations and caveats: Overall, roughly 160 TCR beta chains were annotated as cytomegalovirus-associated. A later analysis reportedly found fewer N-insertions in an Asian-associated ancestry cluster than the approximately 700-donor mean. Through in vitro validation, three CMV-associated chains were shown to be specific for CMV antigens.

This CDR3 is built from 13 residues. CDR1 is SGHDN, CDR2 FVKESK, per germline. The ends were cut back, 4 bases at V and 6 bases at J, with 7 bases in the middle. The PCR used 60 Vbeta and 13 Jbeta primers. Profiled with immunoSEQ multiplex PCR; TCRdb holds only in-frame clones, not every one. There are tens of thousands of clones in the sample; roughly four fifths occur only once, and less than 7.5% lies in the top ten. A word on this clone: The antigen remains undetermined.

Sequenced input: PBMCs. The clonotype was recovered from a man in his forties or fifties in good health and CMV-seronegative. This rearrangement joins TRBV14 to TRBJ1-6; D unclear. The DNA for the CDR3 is TGTGCCAGCAGCCCCCTGGCTAATTCACCCCTCCACTTT. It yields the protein CASSPLANSPLHF.